This T cell receptor beta chain originates from a study of T cell changes during pregnancy in multiple sclerosis. The data were produced by immunoSEQ multiplex PCR, yet TCRdb's version contains in-frame clones alone and is incomplete. The data contain about 46,000 clones, roughly nine tenths of them singletons. This CDR3 spans 14 amino acids. Trimming removed 1 base from V and 5 bases from J, with 13 bases in between. Germline V gene lookup returns CDR1 SGHRS and CDR2 YFSETQ. This chain joins TRBV5-1 and TRBJ2-7; a possible D gene is TRBD1 (6 bases). Specimen: CD4+ T cells from peripheral blood mononuclear cells, collected in the second trimester of pregnancy. The origin of this receptor is a female donor in good health, enrolled as a control in a pregnancy study. DNA of the CDR3: TGCGCCAGCAGCTTGTCCTGGACAGAGGACGAGCAGTACTTC. The encoded protein is CASSLSWTEDEQYF.